This T cell receptor beta chain was captured by sequencing in a study of cytotoxic CD8 clonotypes in ibrutinib-treated CLL. Study outcomes and limitations: Contraction or stability on treatment characterized the public clonotypes, which were uncommon. Sampling times, which were not matched between the groups, differed between sustained-remission patients and progressing patients.

The germline V gene has CDR1 MNHNY and CDR2 SVGAGI (reference sequence). V was trimmed by 0 bases and J by 5 bases, leaving 11 bases between them. This CDR3 is built from 14 residues. Turning to this clone: What it binds is unknown.

Using immunoSEQ multiplex PCR, the repertoire was profiled, and TCRdb retains in-frame clones only, with some absent. Here the sample spans 250,000 to 350,000 clones, roughly three quarters being singletons. This clonotype was sampled from a human donor with chronic lymphocytic leukemia. Sequenced material: PBMCs, taken at disease progression, from a patient treated with ibrutinib. The gene calls are TRBV6-6 and TRBJ2-7; possibly TRBD2 for D (5 bases). The CDR3 DNA reads TGTGCCAGCAGTTACTCGACAACGGGGAACGAGCAGTACTTC. Its translation: CASSYSTTGNEQYF.